This is a list of T cell receptor beta chains from one sample in a study of cytomegalovirus exposure and HLA in healthy donors. The protocol was immunoSEQ multiplex PCR, while the TCRdb copy is restricted to in-frame clones and leaves out a portion. This sample has about 160,000 clones; less than 90% occur once, and the top ten carry roughly 2.1%. Sequencing was performed on PBMCs. The receptors stem from a young man in good health and CMV-seronegative. Both conserved end residues are part of each CDR3. Fields, in order: CDR3 protein, CDR3 DNA, V gene, CDR3 length, J gene, clone size, D gene. The D gene is left open where the match is weak. Expanded clones are given a class, and other clones once, few, many or no size at all.

CDR3aa: CASSSDLYGYTF
CDR3nt: TGTGCCAGCAGCTCTGACTTATATGGCTACACCTTC
v_gene: TRBV28
len: 12
j_gene: TRBJ1-2
abundance: NA
d_gene: NA

CDR3aa: CASRGLANTGELFF
CDR3nt: TGTGCCAGCAGGGGACTAGCCAACACCGGGGAGCTGTTTTTT
v_gene: TRBV2
len: 14
j_gene: TRBJ2-2
abundance: few
d_gene: TRBD2

CDR3aa: CASSKTGRVGNQPQHF
CDR3nt: TGTGCCAGTAGTAAAACAGGGAGGGTTGGCAATCAGCCCCAGCATTTT
v_gene: TRBV19
len: 16
j_gene: TRBJ1-5
abundance: NA
d_gene: NA

CDR3aa: CATSREGLGTNEKLFF
CDR3nt: TGTGCCACCAGCAGAGAGGGGCTGGGAACTAATGAAAAACTGTTTTTT
v_gene: TRBV15
len: 16
j_gene: TRBJ1-4
abundance: NA
d_gene: NA

CDR3aa: CASSLAGQGLNQPQHF
CDR3nt: TGTGCCAGCAGCTTAGCAGGGCAGGGTCTCAATCAGCCCCAGCATTTT
v_gene: TRBV7-8
len: 16
j_gene: TRBJ1-5
abundance: NA
d_gene: NA

CDR3aa: CASSWGGTDTQYF
CDR3nt: TGCGCCAGCAGCTGGGGGGGGACAGATACGCAGTATTTT
v_gene: TRBV5-1
len: 13
j_gene: TRBJ2-3
abundance: NA
d_gene: TRBD2

CDR3aa: CSVDPPGTFYNEQFF
CDR3nt: TGCAGCGTCGATCCGCCCGGGACTTTTTACAATGAGCAGTTCTTC
v_gene: TRBV29-1
len: 15
j_gene: TRBJ2-1
abundance: NA
d_gene: NA

CDR3aa: CASSLGLALSYEQYF
CDR3nt: TGTGCCAGCAGCTTAGGACTAGCGCTCTCCTACGAGCAGTACTTC
v_gene: TRBV7-2
len: 15
j_gene: TRBJ2-7
abundance: NA
d_gene: TRBD2

CDR3aa: CASSPSYEQYF
CDR3nt: TGTGCCAGCAGTCCATCCTACGAGCAGTACTTC
v_gene: TRBV7-2
len: 11
j_gene: TRBJ2-7
abundance: NA
d_gene: NA

CDR3aa: CASSVRQGSYTEAFF
CDR3nt: TGTGCCAGCAGCGTCCGACAGGGGAGTTACACTGAAGCTTTCTTT
v_gene: TRBV7-9
len: 15
j_gene: TRBJ1-1
abundance: NA
d_gene: TRBD1

CDR3aa: CASIQIGTEHKLYNTEAFF
CDR3nt: TGTGCCAGCATCCAGATTGGGACAGAACATAAGCTCTATAACACTGAAGCTTTCTTT
v_gene: TRBV7-8
len: 19
j_gene: TRBJ1-1
abundance: once
d_gene: TRBD1

CDR3aa: CASSLVPGHSYEQYF
CDR3nt: TGTGCCAGCAGCTTAGTCCCGGGACACTCCTACGAGCAGTACTTC
v_gene: TRBV7-6
len: 15
j_gene: TRBJ2-7
abundance: NA
d_gene: NA

CDR3aa: CASSLQGEDTEAFF
CDR3nt: TGTGCCAGCAGCTTACAGGGGGAGGACACTGAAGCTTTCTTT
v_gene: TRBV7-9
len: 14
j_gene: TRBJ1-1
abundance: NA
d_gene: TRBD1

CDR3aa: CASSYGSGAGYTF
CDR3nt: TGTGCCAGCAGTTACGGGAGCGGCGCTGGCTACACCTTC
v_gene: TRBV6-5
len: 13
j_gene: TRBJ1-2
abundance: NA
d_gene: NA

CDR3aa: CASSQELAGSDIQYF
CDR3nt: TGTGCCAGCAGCCAAGAACTGGCAGGGTCGGACATTCAGTACTTC
v_gene: TRBV14
len: 15
j_gene: TRBJ2-4
abundance: NA
d_gene: NA

CDR3aa: CSSSLRRARSGANVLTF
CDR3nt: TGTTCCAGCAGCTTGCGCAGGGCAAGGTCTGGGGCCAACGTCCTGACTTTC
v_gene: TRBV7-9
len: 17
j_gene: TRBJ2-6
abundance: NA
d_gene: NA

CDR3aa: CASSPAELFSGNTIYF
CDR3nt: TGTGCCAGCTCACCCGCGGAGTTATTCTCTGGAAACACCATATATTTT
v_gene: TRBV18
len: 16
j_gene: TRBJ1-3
abundance: NA
d_gene: NA

CDR3aa: CASKPVSSYEQYF
CDR3nt: TGTGCCAGCAAACCAGTAAGCTCCTACGAGCAGTACTTC
v_gene: TRBV28
len: 13
j_gene: TRBJ2-7
abundance: NA
d_gene: NA

CDR3aa: CASSWVRGLALNEQFF
CDR3nt: TGTGCCAGCAGCTGGGTTAGAGGACTAGCGCTCAATGAGCAGTTCTTC
v_gene: TRBV7-9
len: 16
j_gene: TRBJ2-1
abundance: NA
d_gene: TRBD2

CDR3aa: CASSTGGLGYTF
CDR3nt: TGTGCCAGCTCGACAGGGGGCTTAGGCTACACCTTC
v_gene: TRBV9
len: 12
j_gene: TRBJ1-2
abundance: few
d_gene: TRBD1

CDR3aa: CASSQSLGIANYGYTF
CDR3nt: TGTGCCAGCAGCCAATCCTTAGGTATAGCAAACTATGGCTACACCTTC
v_gene: TRBV7-9
len: 16
j_gene: TRBJ1-2
abundance: NA
d_gene: NA

CDR3aa: CASSSLGGVNTEAFF
CDR3nt: TGTGCCAGTAGCTCCTTGGGGGGAGTGAACACTGAAGCTTTCTTT
v_gene: TRBV19
len: 15
j_gene: TRBJ1-1
abundance: NA
d_gene: NA

CDR3aa: CASSYIGNQPQHF
CDR3nt: TGTGCCAGCAGTTATATAGGCAATCAGCCCCAGCATTTT
v_gene: TRBV2
len: 13
j_gene: TRBJ1-5
abundance: NA
d_gene: NA

CDR3aa: CASSSPGVPNEKLFF
CDR3nt: TGTGCCAGCAGTTCCCCAGGGGTTCCTAATGAAAAACTGTTTTTT
v_gene: TRBV28
len: 15
j_gene: TRBJ1-4
abundance: NA
d_gene: NA

CDR3aa: CASSWAGSLAGYTF
CDR3nt: TGTGCCAGCAGTTGGGCAGGGTCTTTGGCTGGCTACACCTTC
v_gene: TRBV28
len: 14
j_gene: TRBJ1-2
abundance: NA
d_gene: NA

CDR3aa: CASSLGQALSGNTIYF
CDR3nt: TGCGCCAGCAGCTTGGGACAGGCGCTCTCTGGAAACACCATATATTTT
v_gene: TRBV5-1
len: 16
j_gene: TRBJ1-3
abundance: NA
d_gene: NA

CDR3aa: CASSLGGSALHF
CDR3nt: TGTGCCAGCAGTTTGGGAGGGTCAGCCCTCCACTTT
v_gene: TRBV28
len: 12
j_gene: TRBJ1-6
abundance: few
d_gene: NA

CDR3aa: CASSLFPGQGYEQYF
CDR3nt: TGTGCCAGCAGTCTGTTCCCGGGACAGGGGTACGAGCAGTACTTC
v_gene: TRBV27
len: 15
j_gene: TRBJ2-7
abundance: NA
d_gene: TRBD1

CDR3aa: CASSPDRRSTEAFF
CDR3nt: TGTGCCAGCAGCCCGGACAGGAGATCCACTGAAGCTTTCTTT
v_gene: TRBV2
len: 14
j_gene: TRBJ1-1
abundance: NA
d_gene: TRBD1

CDR3aa: CASSPRAPGVDYEQYF
CDR3nt: TGTGCCAGCAGCCCCCGTGCCCCAGGGGTGGACTACGAGCAGTACTTC
v_gene: TRBV9
len: 16
j_gene: TRBJ2-7
abundance: NA
d_gene: NA

CDR3aa: CASSLIFPYGYTF
CDR3nt: TGTGCCAGCAGTTTAATTTTCCCTTATGGCTACACCTTC
v_gene: TRBV28
len: 13
j_gene: TRBJ1-2
abundance: NA
d_gene: NA

CDR3aa: CASRLRANEKLFF
CDR3nt: TGTGCCAGCCGACTGAGGGCTAATGAAAAACTGTTTTTT
v_gene: TRBV2
len: 13
j_gene: TRBJ1-4
abundance: NA
d_gene: NA

CDR3aa: CASRGTDSGNTIYF
CDR3nt: TGTGCCAGCCGAGGGACAGACTCTGGAAACACCATATATTTT
v_gene: TRBV2
len: 14
j_gene: TRBJ1-3
abundance: once
d_gene: TRBD1

CDR3aa: CASSPGTGAEAFF
CDR3nt: TGCGCCAGCAGCCCCGGGACAGGGGCTGAAGCTTTCTTT
v_gene: TRBV5-1
len: 13
j_gene: TRBJ1-1
abundance: NA
d_gene: TRBD1

CDR3aa: CASSDSVAGPNQPQHF
CDR3nt: TGTGCCAGCAGTGACTCGGTGGCGGGACCCAATCAGCCCCAGCATTTT
v_gene: TRBV6-4
len: 16
j_gene: TRBJ1-5
abundance: once
d_gene: NA

CDR3aa: CASSLYPRDQETQYF
CDR3nt: TGTGCCAGCAGTTTATATCCAAGAGACCAAGAGACCCAGTACTTC
v_gene: TRBV27
len: 15
j_gene: TRBJ2-5
abundance: NA
d_gene: NA

CDR3aa: CASSPITGVGGYTF
CDR3nt: TGTGCCAGCAGTCCTATAACAGGGGTGGGCGGCTACACCTTC
v_gene: TRBV28
len: 14
j_gene: TRBJ1-2
abundance: NA
d_gene: TRBD1